The 25 T cell receptor beta chains listed next were all sequenced from one sample in a study of blood T cell repertoires in COVID-19. Clones were read by immunoSEQ multiplex PCR, and TCRdb kept only the in-frame ones, dropping some. The data show some 200,000 clones, with 82% seen just once and over 4% held by the top ten. The specimen sequenced was peripheral blood. All receptors derive from a woman between 70 and 85 years old with COVID-19, enrolled during active disease.

This chain links TRBV2 with TRBJ2-2; tentative D call: TRBD2 (5 bases). The V and J ends lost 8 bases and 1 base respectively, with 11 bases between them. The CDR3 length is 14 residues. Germline V gene data show CDR1 as SNHLY and CDR2 as FYNNEI. The CDR3 DNA is TGTGCCAGCCTTAGCGTCATGAACACCGGGGAGCTGTTTTTT. This codes for CASLSVMNTGELFF.

The V gene is TRBV11-3, the J gene TRBJ2-7; D is possibly TRBD2 (5 bases). Trimming left V 1 base short and J 6 bases short, with 10 bases between. CDR3 size: 13 residues. The germline V gene has CDR1 SGHNT and CDR2 YENEEA. The CDR3 sequence: CASSLVRGSEQYF. For the CDR3, the DNA is TGTGCCAGCAGCTTAGTAAGAGGGTCCGAGCAGTACTTC.

The chain joins TRBV7-2 to TRBJ1-6; tentatively, D is TRBD1 (5 bases). The CDR3 loop spans 17 amino acids. V lost 3 bases to trimming and J lost 4 bases, with 16 bases between them. CDR1 and CDR2 (germline): SGHTA, FQGNSA. The CDR3 is CASSLRGPGGYNSPLHF. The CDR3 DNA follows: TGTGCCAGCAGCTTGAGGGGCCCCGGAGGGTATAATTCACCCCTCCACTTT.

V is TRBV5-1 and J is TRBJ2-1, with 9 nucleotides matching TRBD2. The trim removed 6 bases at V and 6 bases at J, leaving 10 bases unmatched. Germline CDR1 reads SGHRS; CDR2 reads YFSETQ. This CDR3 spans 15 amino acids. As DNA, the CDR3 is TGCGCCAGCACCCAGCTAGCGGGACCAGGCAATGAGCAGTTCTTC. Translating it yields CASTQLAGPGNEQFF.

The V gene is TRBV28, the J gene TRBJ2-3, with D perhaps TRBD2 (5 bases). The CDR3 length is 12 residues. Trimming stripped 2 bases from V and 10 bases from J, with 10 bases between. Germline CDR1 and CDR2: MDHEN and SYDVKM. CDR3 nucleotides: TGTGCCAGCAGTTTAGGACTCCCGGCGCAGTATTTT. Residues: CASSLGLPAQYF.

The chain combines TRBV24-1 with TRBJ2-5; TRBD2 aligns across 15 bases. The CDR3 loop spans 16 amino acids. With V trimmed by 4 bases and J by 5 bases, 4 bases remained unmatched. Germline CDR1 and CDR2: KGHDR and SFDVKD. CDR3 in DNA: TGTGCCACCAGTGACCCCGGACTAGCGGGAGGGGAGACCCAGTACTTC. As protein: CATSDPGLAGGETQYF.

The chain combines TRBV7-2 with TRBJ2-1; 11 positions agree with TRBD2. Germline V gene sequence: CDR1 SGHTA, CDR2 FQGNSA. The V and J ends lost 5 bases and 0 bases, in that order; junction bases with no gene match: 3. The CDR3 sequence is 16 residues long. The DNA of the CDR3 is TGTGCCAGCAGCGGGGGACTAGCGGTCTCCTACAATGAGCAGTTCTTC. Residues: CASSGGLAVSYNEQFF.

The genes are TRBV11-2 and TRBJ2-7; possible D gene TRBD1, 6 bases. Trimming pared 4 bases from V and 2 bases from J, leaving 21 bases between. This CDR3 spans 17 amino acids. The germline CDR1 and CDR2 sequences are SGHAT and FQNNGV. CDR3 sequence: CASSSIARTGTPYEQYF. The DNA of the CDR3 is TGTGCCAGCAGCTCCATAGCCCGAACAGGGACCCCCTACGAGCAGTACTTC.

The V and J genes are TRBV11-1 and TRBJ2-6; D remains ambiguous. The CDR3 is 14 amino acids. The V and J ends lost 6 bases and 1 base respectively, with 7 bases between them. Germline V gene lookup returns CDR1 SGHAT and CDR2 FQDESV (reference sequence). The CDR3 DNA reads as TGTGCCAGCAGTCATCGGTCTGGGGCCAACGTCCTGACTTTC. This translates into CASSHRSGANVLTF.

V gene TRBV6-6 combines with J gene TRBJ2-3, with D possibly matching TRBD2 (6 bases). Germline V gene data show CDR1 as MNHNY and CDR2 as SVGAGI (reference sequence). The CDR3 is 15 residues long. V lost 5 bases and J 2 bases, leaving 14 bases between the germline ends. The CDR3 reads CASSRRGTFTDTQYF. CDR3 coding DNA: TGTGCCAGCAGTCGTCGGGGGACTTTCACAGATACGCAGTATTTT.

The chain carries TRBV24-1 and TRBJ1-2, with 8 bases lining up with TRBD1. The germline gives CDR1 KGHDR, CDR2 SFDVKD. Trimming took 3 bases from V and 8 from J; bases not matched to a gene: 7. The CDR3 runs 14 residues. The CDR3 reads CATSDRQGSGGYTF. The CDR3, as DNA: TGTGCCACCAGTGATCGACAGGGGTCGGGCGGCTACACCTTC.

The chain is built from TRBV7-8 and TRBJ2-7, with 9 bases identical to TRBD2. Germline CDR1 and CDR2: SGHVS and FQNEAQ. The trim removed 1 base at V and 4 bases at J, leaving 8 bases unmatched. The CDR3 runs 16 residues. The CDR3 region has the DNA TGTGCCAGCAGCTTAGGGGGGCTAGCGGGAAAGTACGAGCAGTACTTC. Its translation: CASSLGGLAGKYEQYF.

This chain uses TRBV19 with TRBJ2-7; 7 nucleotides agree with TRBD1. V trimming: 6 bases; J trimming: 2 bases; junction bases outside the gene matches: 10. The CDR3 consists of 15 residues. Germline CDR1 and CDR2: LNHDA and SQIVND (reference sequence). CDR3 protein: CASSARRQGAYEQYF. The DNA for the CDR3 is TGTGCCAGTAGCGCGAGGAGGCAGGGGGCCTACGAGCAGTACTTC. Using reference TRBV19 and TRBJ2-7 for the parts outside the CDR3, the full variable domain is DGGITQSPKYLFRKEGQNVTLSCEQNLNHDAMYWYRQDPGQGLRLIYYSQIVNDFQKGDIAEGYSVSREKKESFPLTVTSAQKNPTAFYLCASSARRQGAYEQYFGPGTRLTVT.

This clone was counted once. The chain employs TRBV27 and TRBJ2-7; a possible D gene is TRBD2 (7 bases). Germline V CDR1 and CDR2: MNHEY, SMNVEV (reference sequence). V lost 10 bases and J lost 2, with 18 bases in between. The length of the CDR3 is 14 residues. CDR3 amino acids: CAIRRGAGAYEQYF. The CDR3 DNA follows: TGTGCCATCAGACGGGGGGCGGGGGCCTACGAGCAGTACTTC.

The chain joins TRBV25-1 to TRBJ1-2; D is unclear. The germline V gene has CDR1 MGHDK and CDR2 SYGVNS. There are 13 residues in the CDR3. V was pared by 2 bases and J by 5 bases, with 9 bases between. The DNA of the CDR3 is TGTGCCAGCAGTGAACCACGGGGTTATGGCTACACCTTC. Its translation is CASSEPRGYGYTF.

Only a few counts were recorded for this clone. This chain links TRBV19 with TRBJ1-1; TRBD1 might be the D (6 bases). The CDR3 consists of 11 residues. V was shortened by 3 bases and J by 11 bases, with 10 bases between the two germline ends. Germline V gives CDR1 LNHDA, CDR2 SQIVND (reference sequence). The CDR3 nucleotides read TGTGCCAGTAGTATCGACAGGTCGGCTTTCTTT. Translation: CASSIDRSAFF.

A single count supports this clone. This sequence joins TRBV7-2 and TRBJ2-1; tentative D call: TRBD2 (6 bases). Germline V lookup: CDR1 SGHTA, CDR2 FQGNSA. The V and J ends lost 5 bases and 0 bases respectively, with 14 bases between them. The CDR3 length is 16 residues. The CDR3, as DNA: TGTGCCAGCAGCCCCCGTGGTAGCGGCTCCTACAATGAGCAGTTCTTC. It yields the protein CASSPRGSGSYNEQFF. Full variable domain (missing parts from reference TRBV7-2 and TRBJ2-1): GAGVSQSPSNKVTEKGKDVELRCDPISGHTALYWYRQSLGQGLEFLIYFQGNSAPDKSGLPSDRFSAERTGGSVSTLTIQRTQQEDSAVYLCASSPRGSGSYNEQFFGPGTRLTVL.

A single count supports this clone. This chain connects TRBV6-5 to TRBJ2-7; 10 bases agree with TRBD1. This CDR3 comprises 15 residues. J was trimmed by 3 bases and V by 4 bases; bases with no gene match: 6. The germline V gene encodes CDR1 MNHEY and CDR2 SVGAGI. CDR3 sequence: CASSFSGTGVYEQYF. The CDR3 DNA reads as TGTGCCAGCAGTTTCTCCGGGACAGGGGTCTACGAGCAGTACTTC.

This chain connects TRBV9 to TRBJ2-1; D is uncertain. The CDR3 sequence is 14 residues long. Germline-derived CDR1 and CDR2 are SGDLS and YYNGEE. V lost 4 bases, J lost 10 bases, and 18 bases lay in between. CDR3 DNA sequence: TGTGCCAGCAGCCAGACCCCTAGTCGCCGAGAGCAGTTCTTC. Its protein is CASSQTPSRREQFF.

This clone was picked up a small number of times. The chain links TRBV3-1 (or the pseudogene TRBV3-2) to TRBJ2-5, with D possibly matching TRBD2 (6 bases). Germline CDR1 LGHDT, CDR2 YNNKEL (reference sequence). The CDR3 is made up of 18 amino acids. V was shortened by 1 base and J by 6 bases, with 24 bases between the two germline ends. The CDR3 bases are TGTGCCAGCAGCCAAGGCGGGACCTTCGGAAGTATCATGCAGACCCAGTACTTC. Protein sequence: CASSQGGTFGSIMQTQYF.

The V call is TRBV5-4, the J call TRBJ1-6; D is undetermined. CDR3 size: 13 residues. Germline V gene data show CDR1 as SGHNT and CDR2 as YYREEE (reference sequence). V was cut by 5 bases and J by 8 bases, with 11 bases left in between. In DNA form, the CDR3 reads TGTGCCAGCAGACGTTATACGGATTCACCCCTCCACTTT. Residues: CASRRYTDSPLHF.

The rearrangement links TRBV12-3 or TRBV12-4 to TRBJ1-5; 7 bases fit TRBD1. The CDR3 sequence is 12 residues long. J gave up 6 bases and V 6 bases, and 2 bases lay outside the gene matches. In DNA, the CDR3 is TGTGCCAGCAGGACAGGGCCTCAGCCCCAGCATTTT. This encodes CASRTGPQPQHF.

The chain recombines TRBV9 with TRBJ1-2, with 11 bases that match TRBD1. The CDR3 consists of 15 residues. In germline, CDR1 is SGDLS, CDR2 YYNGEE. V was clipped by 2 bases and J by 4 bases; unmatched bases: 4. The CDR3 DNA reads TGTGCCAGCAGCGTCGGGACAGGGGGAGCCTATGGCTACACCTTC. It encodes CASSVGTGGAYGYTF.

The chain carries TRBV5-5 and TRBJ2-7, with 10 bases fitting TRBD1. The CDR3 loop spans 13 amino acids. Germline assignment: CDR1 SGHKS and CDR2 YYEKEE (reference sequence). V dropped 3 bases and J dropped 3; count of bases not matched to a gene: 0. The CDR3 DNA is TGTGCCAGCAGCTGGACAGGGGGCTACGAGCAGTACTTC. Its protein is CASSWTGGYEQYF.

The chain employs TRBV5-1 and TRBJ1-1, with D possibly matching TRBD1 (5 bases). From germline, CDR1 is SGHRS and CDR2 YFSETQ. The length of the CDR3 is 14 residues. V lost 2 bases to trimming and J lost 3 bases, with 11 bases between them. CDR3 in amino acids: CASSFTGPHTEAFF. The CDR3 DNA is TGCGCCAGCAGCTTTACAGGACCGCACACTGAAGCTTTCTTT.